Here is one T cell receptor beta chain with its context. This receptor's antigen is unknown. It has no much larger one-base neighbor in the sample; base qualities were not kept. Enrolling through a virtual design, the prospective study's participants ranged in age from roughly 18 to 95 years and lived across some 23 United States geographic areas. Cohort assignment in the prospective study relied on participant-reported clinical history from a screening survey and a study questionnaire. Recovered participants in ImmuneRACE Cohort 3 were defined as having two consecutive negative NP/OP PCR tests, clearance from a healthcare professional, or resolution of symptoms. Each participant in the prospective study had whole blood, serum and a nasopharyngeal or oropharyngeal swab collected by mobile phlebotomists. Participants in the prospective study had the option to provide additional blood draws and questionnaires over a roughly two-month period. Blood samples from the prospective study were shipped frozen or at room temperature prior to DNA extraction.

The immunoSEQ Assay, a bias-controlled multiplex PCR, was used to amplify TCRbeta CDR3 regions from genomic DNA. Per the original workflow: The number of nucleated cells in each sample was estimated from the amplification of reference gene primers within the assay. To quantify the absolute abundance of each unique TCRbeta CDR3 rearrangement, sequence reads were collapsed and filtered. For each sample, productive Simpson clonality was calculated as the square root of Simpson's diversity index over productive rearrangements. The source is immuneACCESS, and TCRdb retained only in-frame sequences with V and J called. Part of the clones is not carried over; for the studies checked, unresolved V genes explain less than half of this, and the remainder is unexplained. V, J and clone size were drawn from that table, and D and trimming were deduced from the DNA. The sample table holds 390,000 or so clones, of which just under 90% were seen once. Approximately 10% of the sample is in the top ten clones.

This sample is part of a study of blood T cell repertoires in COVID-19 (dated by TCRdb to the early 2020s). At the level of the whole study: Samples covering the acute and convalescent phases of COVID-19 were provided by collaborators in the United States, Italy and Spain. The prospective study material was composed of cDNA or gDNA derived from T cells, B-cell-depleted T cells, or PBMCs. Subjects who had been exposed to COVID-19, were actively infected with it, or had recovered from it provided the deeply sampled blood TCRbeta repertoires that made up the dataset. The repertoires were released in a freely available public database meant as a resource for research on the immune response to SARS-CoV-2. The samples were drawn from two sources: the first 160 participants of the ongoing ImmuneRACE study, and 1,254 subjects contributed by 6 global collaborators. A de-identified subject ID, COVID-19 status, age in years and sex were almost always included in the sample metadata. Where HLA class I and class II types were available, the types were taken from metadata supplied by the sample provider, not from assay-based typing.

V was cut back by 6 bases and J by 6 bases, leaving a gap of 12 bases between them. Sequences LNHNV (CDR1) and YYDKDF (CDR2) are obtained from the germline V gene (reference sequence). The CDR3 starts with the cysteine, ends with the phenylalanine, and has 13 residues. Only the CDR3 region is kept as DNA, spanning 39 bases read in frame from base 1. Summary of the overall study and its limitations: The quantity of clinical and demographic metadata differed by source and by participant and was supplied without curation.

The source material was PBMCs or T cells enriched from blood (not recorded which). In this chain, TRBV15 is recombined with TRBJ1-5, with the D gene too uncertain to name. This sequence was found in a woman in her 50s who had recovered from COVID-19. The CDR3 has the sequence CATSRREGQPQHF. The nucleotide sequence is TGTGCCACCAGTCGTAGGGAGGGTCAGCCCCAGCATTTT.